This passage covers 17 T cell receptor beta chains from one sample sequenced in a study of response to subunit inactivated influenza vaccine. Each CDR3 protein gets one entry after TCRdb re-called the RT-PCR reads with MiXCR. The sample has fewer than 800,000 distinct CDR3 sequences; about 15% are singletons. Specimen: PBMCs from blood, collected 12 days after vaccination. The origin of the receptors is a man aged 50-59 years who received an inactivated influenza vaccine.

This CDR3 reads CSVGGRGHKWTGELFF. In DNA form, the CDR3 reads TGCAGCGTTGGGGGGCGCGGACACAAATGGACCGGGGAGCTGTTTTTT. The V gene is TRBV29-1, the J gene TRBJ2-2; D is possibly TRBD1 (6 bases). Germline values: CDR1 SQVTM, CDR2 ANQGSEA. The ends were cut back, 4 bases at V and 5 bases at J, with 20 bases in the middle. The CDR3 consists of 16 residues.

The rearrangement joins TRBV9 to TRBJ1-3; TRBD1 might be the D (6 bases). CDR1 and CDR2 (germline): SGDLS, YYNGEE. The length of the CDR3 is 17 residues. Deletions cut 2 bases from V and 0 bases from J, with 15 bases between. The CDR3 loop reads CASSVRGDLLSGNTIYF. Written as DNA, the CDR3 is TGTGCCAGCAGCGTGAGGGGGGACCTACTCTCTGGAAACACCATATATTTT.

This clonotype was counted ten times or more. The gene calls are TRBV5-1 and TRBJ2-1, with TRBD2 identical over 7 bases. CDR1 and CDR2 (germline): SGHRS, YFSETQ. This CDR3 has 16 residues. V lost 0 bases and J lost 7; bases outside the gene matches: 10. For the CDR3, the DNA is TGCGCCAGCAGCTTGGTGGGGCCAGCGGGGTTTAATGAGCAGTTCTTC. Translation: CASSLVGPAGFNEQFF. Full variable domain (remainder filled in from reference TRBV5-1 and TRBJ2-1): KAGVTQTPRYLIKTRGQQVTLSCSPISGHRSVSWYQQTPGQGLQFLFEYFSETQRNKGNFPGRFSGRQFSNSRSEMNVSTLELGDSALYLCASSLVGPAGFNEQFFGPGTRLTVL.

J is TRBJ2-5 and V is TRBV20-1; 10 positions agree with TRBD2. V was clipped by 3 bases and J by 13 bases; unmatched bases: 14. CDR1 and CDR2 (germline): DFQATT, SNEGSKA (reference sequence). This CDR3 is built from 14 residues. CDR3 amino acids: CSASYPSGGRVGYF. In DNA, the CDR3 is TGCAGTGCTAGTTACCCTAGCGGGGGCCGGGTCGGGTACTTC.

This clonotype has a count of ten or more. The chain joins TRBV12-3 or TRBV12-4 to TRBJ1-6, with D unclear. The V end was cut by 0 bases, the J end by 12 bases, with 9 bases between. This CDR3 has 13 amino acids. The CDR3 DNA sequence: TGTGCCAGCAGTTTAGCGACCCCTGGACCCCTCCACTTT. Translating it yields CASSLATPGPLHF.

This chain connects TRBV6-5 to TRBJ1-5; D call uncertain. V was pared by 2 bases and J by 1 base, with 6 bases between. CDR1 and CDR2 from the germline V gene are MNHEY and SVGAGI. There are 14 residues in the CDR3. CDR3 in amino acids: CASSYSSSNQPQHF. The DNA of the CDR3 is TGTGCCAGCAGTTACAGTTCCAGCAATCAGCCCCAGCATTTT.

The chain uses TRBV4-1 and TRBJ2-1; tentatively, D is TRBD1 (5 bases). The CDR3 loop spans 14 amino acids. Between the trimmed V and J ends, which lost 1 base and 9 bases, there was a span of 13 bases. Germline V lookup: CDR1 MGHRA, CDR2 YSYEKL. CDR3 region: CASSQGGRVGEQFF. CDR3 DNA: TGCGCCAGCAGCCAAGGCGGCAGGGTGGGTGAGCAGTTCTTC.

The gene calls are TRBV4-3 and TRBJ2-1, with 10 positions matching TRBD1. J lost 5 bases, V lost 4 bases, and 2 bases had no gene match. The length of the CDR3 is 14 residues. CDR1 is LGHNA and CDR2 is YSLEER in the germline V gene. The CDR3 nucleotides read TGCGCCAGCAGCCTAGGACAGGGGGACAATGAGCAGTTCTTC. Its translation: CASSLGQGDNEQFF.

In this sample, this clonotype turned up a few times. Compared with germline, one end of the junction differs, possibly owing to a read error. The CDR3 spells CASSLAGGPGTGELFF. DNA of the CDR3: TGTGCCAGCAGCCTAGCGGGGGGGCCAGGCACCGGGGAGCTGTTTTTT. This chain uses TRBV7-6 with TRBJ2-2, with 12 nucleotides matching TRBD2. CDR3 size: 16 residues. CDR1 is SGHVS and CDR2 is FNYEAQ in the germline V gene.

J is TRBJ2-1 and V is TRBV12-3 or TRBV12-4; D not certain. There are 17 residues in the CDR3. With 6 bases removed from V and 4 bases from J, the gap between germline ends came to 22 bases. CDR3 region: CASSQLQMGSAYNEQFF. The CDR3 DNA is TGTGCCAGCAGCCAACTCCAAATGGGTAGTGCTTACAATGAGCAGTTCTTC.

This clonotype was observed a few times. V and J are TRBV4-2 and TRBJ2-5, with 7 bases fitting TRBD2. Germline V lookup: CDR1 LGHNA, CDR2 YNFKEQ. CDR3 size: 16 residues. Trimming removed 1 base from V and 4 bases from J; junction bases left unmatched: 9. The CDR3 is CASSQVGQGGPETQYF. The DNA of the CDR3 is TGTGCCAGCAGCCAAGTGGGGCAGGGAGGGCCAGAGACCCAGTACTTC.

In this sample, this clonotype turned up a few times. The J gene is TRBJ2-7, the V gene TRBV9, with D tentatively TRBD2 (5 bases). V was pared by 4 bases and J by 0 bases, with 17 bases between. Germline-derived CDR1 and CDR2 are SGDLS and YYNGEE. There are 16 residues in the CDR3. The CDR3 loop reads CASSPLSGLSSYEQYF. The CDR3 DNA reads as TGTGCCAGCAGCCCACTCTCGGGGTTGAGCTCCTACGAGCAGTACTTC.

This clonotype was detected only a few times. The rearrangement uses TRBV7-2 and TRBJ2-5, with D perhaps matching TRBD1 (6 bases). Trimming stripped 1 base from V and 4 bases from J, with 16 bases between. The CDR3 extends over 16 amino acids. Germline CDR1 and CDR2: SGHTA and FQGNSA. The CDR3 DNA is TGTGCCAGCAGCTTAGGGGACATGGGCGGGCGAGAGACCCAGTACTTC. It specifies CASSLGDMGGRETQYF.

In this sample, this clonotype turned up a few times. The rearrangement joins TRBV7-2 to TRBJ2-1; 13 bases map to TRBD2. This CDR3 is 16 amino acids long. The V segment lost 1 base and the J segment 12 bases; nucleotides outside the gene matches: 9. The V gene's germline CDR1 is SGHTA and CDR2 FQGNSA. The CDR3 spells CASSLEGTSGAYGQFF. The DNA for the CDR3 is TGTGCCAGCAGCTTAGAAGGGACTAGCGGGGCTTATGGGCAGTTCTTC.

This chain joins TRBV7-2 and TRBJ1-4; D remains unclear. Germline V lookup: CDR1 SGHTA, CDR2 FQGNSA. The CDR3 has 15 residues. V lost 5 bases and J 3 bases, leaving 13 bases between the germline ends. CDR3 in amino acids: CASSPSEGANEKLFF. For the CDR3, the DNA is TGTGCCAGCAGCCCGAGCGAGGGTGCTAATGAAAAACTGTTTTTT.

This clonotype came up a few times. This chain joins TRBV5-1 and TRBJ2-7; D tentatively fits TRBD1 or TRBD2 (7 bases each). Looked up from germline, CDR1 is SGHRS and CDR2 is YFSETQ. V lost 4 bases to trimming and J lost 5 bases, with 19 bases between them. The CDR3 has 15 amino acids. CDR3 sequence reads: CASSPPATGRDEQYF. The CDR3 nucleotides read TGCGCCAGCAGCCCCCCCGCGACAGGGAGGGACGAGCAGTACTTC.

The chain links TRBV6-1 to TRBJ1-4, with 8 bases that match TRBD1. Looked up from germline, CDR1 is MNHNS and CDR2 is SASEGT. The J segment lost 5 bases and the V segment lost 3 bases, leaving 5 bases of the junction unmatched. This CDR3 has 15 amino acids. The CDR3: CASSDAGTGNEKLFF. The CDR3 DNA is TGTGCCAGCAGTGACGCAGGGACAGGCAATGAAAAACTGTTTTTT.